This T cell receptor beta chain was documented in a study of T cells in Graves' hyperthyroidism and ophthalmopathy. Study background: Once the initial diagnosis was made, peripheral blood was obtained before any treatment.

The CDR3 runs to 14 residues. Between the trimmed V and J ends, which lost 2 bases and 8 bases, there was a span of 12 bases. In germline, CDR1 is MNHEY, CDR2 SVGEGT. General study results and limits: Classification by a 13 V-J model distinguished ophthalmopathy from stable hyperthyroidism.

Researchers took RNA transcripts and amplified the TCR beta CDR3 regions from them. HTBI primers were used for first-round RT-PCR of the TCR CDR3. One entry per CDR3 protein results from TCRdb running MiXCR on the multiplex PCR reads. The data hold 650,000 to 850,000 distinct CDR3 sequences, with 18% observed a single time. When hyperthyroidism was first diagnosed, the blood sample was taken, preceding any ophthalmopathy symptoms. Comment on this clonotype: Antigen: not known.

This receptor was identified in a woman between 50 and 59 years old with Graves' hyperthyroidism that later progressed to Graves' ophthalmopathy. Sequencing was carried out using blood. The genes are TRBV6-2 or TRBV6-3 and TRBJ1-4; D might be TRBD1 (5 bases). For the CDR3, the DNA is TGTGCCAGCAGTTACAAGGGCGAGGGGGAAAAACTGTTTTTT. Its protein product is CASSYKGEGEKLFF.